This T cell receptor beta chain emerged from a study of CD8 T cells in Susac syndrome. Random hexamers were used to reverse transcribe 0.5 to 1 ug of RNA. immunoSEQ multiplex PCR amplified TCR beta CDR3 across 54 Vbeta, 13 Jbeta. TCRdb called the immunoSEQ multiplex PCR reads again in MiXCR, with one record for every CDR3 protein. The table has about 250,000 distinct CDR3 sequences, roughly 95% seen once; the top ten hold 0.055% to 0.075%. V lost 5 bases and J 5 bases, leaving 12 bases between the germline ends. The CDR3 has 12 residues. Germline V gives CDR1 GTSNPN, CDR2 SVGIG (reference sequence). Sequencing of TCR beta drew on CD8+ and CD4+ T cells from blood. TEMRA cells were FACS-enriched, unlike CD8+ and CD4+ T cells, which were negatively isolated.

This clonotype was obtained from a human donor with multiple sclerosis. The specimen sequenced was CD4+ T cells from PBMCs. The chain carries TRBV30 and TRBJ1-1; a weak D match, TRBD1 (6 bases). CDR3: CAWVGAQTEAFF. CDR3 coding DNA: TGTGCCTGGGTGGGGGCGCAGACTGAAGCTTTCTTT.